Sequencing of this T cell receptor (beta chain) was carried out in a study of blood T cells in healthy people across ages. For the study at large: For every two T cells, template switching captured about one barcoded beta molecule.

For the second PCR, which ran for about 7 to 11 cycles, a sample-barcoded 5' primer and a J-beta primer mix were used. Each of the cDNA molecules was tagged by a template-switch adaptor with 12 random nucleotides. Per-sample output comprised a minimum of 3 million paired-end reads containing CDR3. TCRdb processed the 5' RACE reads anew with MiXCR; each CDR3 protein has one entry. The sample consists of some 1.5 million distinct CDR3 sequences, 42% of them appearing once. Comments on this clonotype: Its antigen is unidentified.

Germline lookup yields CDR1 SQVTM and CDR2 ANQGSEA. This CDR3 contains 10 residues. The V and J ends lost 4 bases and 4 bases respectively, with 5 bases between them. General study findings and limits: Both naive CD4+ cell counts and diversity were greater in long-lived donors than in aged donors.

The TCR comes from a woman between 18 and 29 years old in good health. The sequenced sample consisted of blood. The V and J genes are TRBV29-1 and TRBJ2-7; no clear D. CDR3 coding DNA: TGCAGCGTTGGGGGTTACGAGCAGTACTTC. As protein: CSVGGYEQYF.